The clone carrying this TCR beta chain was recorded many times. Its antigen is as yet unknown. The library targeted TCRbeta and was prepared with unique molecular identifiers. TCRdb passed the PCR reads through MiXCR, listing each CDR3 protein once. The table shows hundreds of thousands of distinct CDR3 sequences, with approximately 12% occurring only once. These data come from a study of T-cell reconstitution after alpha-beta-depleted transplantation in children. The study's findings and limits: Where alpha-beta T cells came from about two months after transplant was reportedly several hundred expanded graft clones.

J was trimmed by 0 bases and V by 1 base; bases with no gene match: 4. This CDR3 has 17 amino acids. The rearrangement joins TRBV12-3 or TRBV12-4 to TRBJ1-4, with 8 positions matching TRBD1. The sequence derives from a male patient aged 10 to 17 who had a stem cell transplant for acute myeloid leukemia, so the T cells may come from the graft donor. This material consisted of PBMCs, mostly from graft donor cells, taken 360 days after TCRalphabeta/CD19-depleted stem cell transplant. The CDR3, as DNA: TGTGCCAGCAGTTTAGGACAGGGGATCTCAACTAATGAAAAACTGTTTTTT. Its protein product is CASSLGQGISTNEKLFF.